This T cell receptor beta chain stems from a study of blood T cell repertoires in COVID-19. Across the whole study: In each case, the material was cDNA or gDNA derived from T cells, B-cell-depleted T cells, or PBMCs.

Method: immunoSEQ multiplex PCR; TCRdb's copy keeps in-frame clones and lacks some. The table shows under 200,000 clones, with around 83% occurring only once. This sequence originates from a man younger than 35 with acute or convalescent COVID-19. The sequencing input was peripheral blood.

The chain's CDR3 is CASSPAPGAGTDTQYF. In DNA form, the CDR3 reads TGTGCCAGCAGCCCGGCCCCGGGAGCTGGCACAGATACGCAGTATTTT. This sequence joins TRBV11-1 and TRBJ2-3; TRBD2 might be the D (6 bases). Trimming removed 5 bases from V and 1 base from J, with 16 bases in between. The CDR3 is made up of 16 amino acids. Germline CDR1 is SGHAT and CDR2 is FQDESV (reference sequence).